The clone carrying this T cell receptor (beta chain) was counted only a few times. The antigen is undetermined. The data stem from a study of T cell repertoires in cytomegalovirus infection. Study details: Recently identified HLA-C-restricted and well-studied HLA-B-restricted CMV epitopes were used. Shared public TCR beta signatures pointed to both CMV infection and a matching HLA type.

The length of the CDR3 is 14 residues. CDR1 is WNHNN and CDR2 is SYGVQD in the germline V gene (reference sequence). The V and J ends lost 2 bases and 2 bases, in that order; junction bases with no gene match: 3. MiXCR was run by TCRdb on the reads, yielding one entry per CDR3 protein. Here the sample spans 230,000 or so distinct CDR3 sequences, approximately 38% being singletons. General study results and limits: Cumulative public TCR beta family frequency identified CMV carriers with the relevant HLA. In two of eight donors, the top clonotype was HLA-C-restricted CMV-specific.

Sequencing used CD8+ T cells from cultured PBMCs, obtained from culture after CMV antigen stimulation. V is TRBV10-1 and J is TRBJ2-7; TRBD1 matches at 7 bases. This TCR was recovered from a human donor in good health (CMV status not recorded). Some clones in this sample may be carry-over from other donors' samples. In DNA, the CDR3 is TGCGCCAGCAGTGAGGACAGGGACCCCTACGAGCAGTACTTC. Translation gives CASSEDRDPYEQYF.